A single sample is the source of the 30 T cell receptor beta chains below, sequenced in a study of graft-versus-host responses after intestinal transplantation. These TCRs are of unknown antigen specificity. TCRdb keeps only in-frame clones here, not all; method: immunoSEQ multiplex PCR. Counted here are approximately 49,000 clones, about 95% occurring once; the ten biggest clones make up approximately 0.2%. Sequences were derived from unstimulated CD8+ T cells sorted from spleen or lymph node cells, sampled before transplant. These receptors originate from a human donor who was the organ donor for an intestinal transplant.

The J gene is TRBJ2-7, the V gene TRBV9, with D unresolved. This CDR3 has 14 residues. V lost 3 bases, J lost 0 bases, and 10 bases lay in between. Germline loops: CDR1 SGDLS, CDR2 YYNGEE. CDR3 coding DNA: TGTGCCAGCAGCGCAGTGGCAGACTCCTACGAGCAGTACTTC. It yields the protein CASSAVADSYEQYF.

The chain is built from TRBV27 and TRBJ2-7; D is undetermined. Germline V CDR1 and CDR2: MNHEY, SMNVEV (reference sequence). V was clipped by 0 bases and J by 2 bases, with 8 bases between them. The CDR3 sequence is 14 residues long. The CDR3 coding sequence is TGTGCCAGCAGTTTATCGACGTCCCCCTACGAGCAGTACTTC. Translated, it gives CASSLSTSPYEQYF.

The genes are TRBV6-1 and TRBJ1-4; no definite D call. The CDR3 length is 13 residues. CDR1 MNHNS and CDR2 SASEGT come from the germline V gene. With 10 bases removed from V and 1 base from J, the gap between germline ends came to 10 bases. DNA of the CDR3: TGTGCCACCTTGAGCGGAACTAATGAAAAACTGTTTTTT. Encoded protein: CATLSGTNEKLFF.

The chain employs TRBV6-6 and TRBJ2-7, with unresolved D. The CDR3 sequence is 14 residues long. Trimming left V 0 bases short and J 3 bases short, with 9 bases between. CDR1 and CDR2 from the germline V gene are MNHNY and SVGAGI (reference sequence). The CDR3 is CASSYSDGRYEQYF. The CDR3 nucleotides are TGTGCCAGCAGTTACTCTGATGGACGCTACGAGCAGTACTTC.

This sequence joins TRBV29-1 and TRBJ1-2; D is unresolved. Trimming removed 1 base from V and 4 bases from J, with 19 bases in between. The germline V gene has CDR1 SQVTM and CDR2 ANQGSEA. This CDR3 spans 16 amino acids. The CDR3 region has the DNA TGCAGCGTTGAAGCCCTATCCGGGGATCCTCCCTATGGCTACACCTTC. It yields the protein CSVEALSGDPPYGYTF. Together with reference TRBV29-1 and TRBJ1-2, the CDR3 gives the full variable domain: SAVISQKPSRDICQRGTSLTIQCQVDSQVTMMFWYRQQPGQSLTLIATANQGSEATYESGFVIDKFPISRPNLTFSTLTVSNMSPEDSSIYLCSVEALSGDPPYGYTFGSGTRLTVV.

The V and J genes are TRBV7-9 and TRBJ2-2, with 12 bases fitting TRBD1. With V trimmed by 3 bases and J by 5 bases, 1 base remained unmatched. This CDR3 contains 15 residues. Per germline, CDR1 SEHNR and CDR2 FQNEAQ (reference sequence). CDR3: CASSLGQGATGELFF. The CDR3 DNA reads TGTGCCAGCAGCTTGGGACAGGGGGCTACCGGGGAGCTGTTTTTT.

This chain links TRBV7-9 with TRBJ2-4; the match to TRBD1 covers 11 bases. CDR3 length: 14 residues. V lost 5 bases to trimming and J lost 8 bases; unmatched junction nucleotides: 5. The germline V gene encodes CDR1 SEHNR and CDR2 FQNEAQ (reference sequence). CDR3: CASSHGQGADIQYF. CDR3 DNA: TGTGCCAGCAGCCACGGACAGGGGGCAGACATTCAGTACTTC. The complete variable domain, with remaining parts taken from reference TRBV7-9 and TRBJ2-4, reads DTGVSQNPRHKITKRGQNVTFRCDPISEHNRLYWYRQTLGQGPEFLTYFQNEAQLEKSRLLSDRFSAERPKGSFSTLEIQRTEQGDSAMYLCASSHGQGADIQYFGAGTRLSVL.

The V call is TRBV6-1, the J call TRBJ2-3; 9 bases are a match to TRBD1. Trimming took 0 bases from V and 0 from J; bases not matched to a gene: 7. This CDR3 spans 18 amino acids. Germline V gene lookup returns CDR1 MNHNS and CDR2 SASEGT. Written as DNA, the CDR3 is TGTGCCAGCAGTGAAGCTCCCACCGGGACAGGGAGCACAGATACGCAGTATTTT. This sequence encodes CASSEAPTGTGSTDTQYF.

The CDR3 loop is CASRRPGTAYNSPLHF. The DNA of the CDR3 is TGTGCCAGCAGACGACCCGGGACAGCCTATAATTCACCCCTCCACTTT. The V gene is TRBV27, the J gene TRBJ1-6, with 7 positions matching TRBD1. CDR1 MNHEY and CDR2 SMNVEV come from the germline V gene (reference sequence). V dropped 6 bases and J dropped 2; count of bases not matched to a gene: 7. The CDR3 runs 16 residues.

This clone appeared once. The chain links TRBV5-1 to TRBJ1-6; 7 bases fit TRBD1. The V gene's germline CDR1 is SGHRS and CDR2 YFSETQ. The J segment lost 6 bases and the V segment lost 4 bases, leaving 16 bases of the junction unmatched. The CDR3 totals 18 residues. Here the CDR3 reads CASSQPRDRAFGNSPLHF. The CDR3 DNA is TGCGCCAGCAGCCAACCCCGAGACAGGGCTTTTGGTAATTCACCCCTCCACTTT.

The V gene is TRBV15, the J gene TRBJ2-7; maybe TRBD2 (6 bases). CDR1 and CDR2 (germline): LNHNV, YYDKDF (reference sequence). The germline V and J ends were trimmed by 1 base and 2 bases, with 9 bases remaining between them. This CDR3 has 14 residues. The DNA for the CDR3 is TGTGCCACCAGCAGAGGGGACTGGCCCTACGAGCAGTACTTC. This encodes CATSRGDWPYEQYF.

The chain carries TRBV27 and TRBJ2-1; weak D call: TRBD2 (5 bases). The CDR3 consists of 14 residues. Trimming left V 2 bases short and J 5 bases short, with 10 bases between. Germline V gives CDR1 MNHEY, CDR2 SMNVEV (reference sequence). The chain's CDR3 is CASSLPGSHNEQFF. The CDR3 nucleotides read TGTGCCAGCAGTTTACCGGGATCCCACAATGAGCAGTTCTTC.

The rearrangement links TRBV11-2 to TRBJ2-3, with D unresolved. This CDR3 contains 12 residues. V was trimmed by 0 bases and J by 5 bases, leaving 3 bases between them. Germline loops: CDR1 SGHAT, CDR2 FQNNGV. The CDR3 DNA sequence: TGTGCCAGCAGCTTAGATAAAGATACGCAGTATTTT. Its translation: CASSLDKDTQYF. The variable domain in full, completed from reference TRBV11-2 and TRBJ2-3, reads EAGVAQSPRYKIIEKRQSVAFWCNPISGHATLYWYQQILGQGPKLLIQFQNNGVVDDSQLPKDRFSAERLKGVDSTLKIQPAKLEDSAVYLCASSLDKDTQYFGPGTRLTVL.

This chain uses TRBV4-1 with TRBJ2-5; TRBD2 is a possible D gene (5 bases). The CDR3 spans 14 residues. The germline V and J ends were trimmed by 0 bases and 2 bases, with 7 bases remaining between them. Per the germline V gene, CDR1 is MGHRA and CDR2 is YSYEKL. DNA of the CDR3: TGCGCCAGCAGCCAAGAGGGGAGACAAGAGACCCAGTACTTC. It yields the protein CASSQEGRQETQYF.

V gene TRBV19 combines with J gene TRBJ2-3, with 10 bases fitting TRBD2. The CDR3 is made up of 18 amino acids. From germline, CDR1 is LNHDA and CDR2 SQIVND (reference sequence). The trim removed 4 bases at V and 2 bases at J, leaving 12 bases unmatched. CDR3 DNA sequence: TGTGCCAGTAGTAGGGCTAGCGGGGGCCGAGGGGACACAGATACGCAGTATTTT. Translating gives CASSRASGGRGDTDTQYF.

The V call is TRBV27, the J call TRBJ2-7; 8 bases match TRBD1. The CDR3 is made up of 14 amino acids. J gave up 3 bases and V 3 bases, and 4 bases lay outside the gene matches. CDR1 and CDR2 (germline): MNHEY, SMNVEV (reference sequence). The chain's CDR3 is CASSLAGTGYEQYF. The CDR3, as DNA: TGTGCCAGCAGTTTGGCCGGGACAGGCTACGAGCAGTACTTC.

The chain has TRBV7-2 and TRBJ2-1; TRBD1 aligns across 7 bases. V lost 5 bases to trimming and J lost 5 bases; unmatched junction nucleotides: 6. This CDR3 comprises 14 residues. CDR1 and CDR2 from the germline V gene are SGHTA and FQGNSA. This chain's CDR3 is CASSHMGQNNEQFF. In DNA form, the CDR3 reads TGTGCCAGCAGCCATATGGGACAGAACAATGAGCAGTTCTTC. Variable domain in full (rest from reference TRBV7-2 and TRBJ2-1): GAGVSQSPSNKVTEKGKDVELRCDPISGHTALYWYRQSLGQGLEFLIYFQGNSAPDKSGLPSDRFSAERTGGSVSTLTIQRTQQEDSAVYLCASSHMGQNNEQFFGPGTRLTVL.

The V call is TRBV7-2, the J call TRBJ1-4; D is possibly TRBD1 (5 bases). There are 13 residues in the CDR3. Germline V gene data show CDR1 as SGHTA and CDR2 as FQGNSA. Trimming took 1 base from V and 8 from J, leaving 8 bases between them. The CDR3 sequence is CASSLGGSEKLFF. The DNA for the CDR3 is TGTGCCAGCAGCTTAGGGGGGAGCGAAAAACTGTTTTTT.

The count of this clone is one. CDR3 residues: CASSLIGGNEQFF. The CDR3 nucleotides are TGTGCCAGCAGCTTAATCGGGGGAAATGAGCAGTTCTTC. The chain has TRBV7-9 and TRBJ2-1, with TRBD2 as a possible D gene (6 bases). V was cut by 2 bases and J by 7 bases, with 9 bases left in between. The CDR3 consists of 13 residues. CDR1 and CDR2 (germline): SEHNR, FQNEAQ (reference sequence).

This chain uses TRBV6-6 with TRBJ2-7, with D maybe TRBD1 (5 bases). Trimming took off 4 bases at V and 2 bases at J, with 12 bases between the two ends. The germline gives CDR1 MNHNY, CDR2 SVGAGI (reference sequence). The CDR3 contains 14 residues. The CDR3 sequence: CASSSGIRPYEQYF. In DNA, the CDR3 is TGTGCCAGCAGTTCAGGGATACGGCCCTACGAGCAGTACTTC.

This clone was detected a few times. This chain's CDR3 is CASGTGGPIGEQYF. The CDR3 DNA follows: TGCGCCAGTGGAACAGGGGGCCCCATCGGCGAGCAGTACTTC. The genes are TRBV10-2 and TRBJ2-7; 9 nucleotides match TRBD1. V was clipped by 9 bases and J by 6 bases; unmatched bases: 12. The CDR3 runs to 14 residues. The germline V gene encodes CDR1 WSHSY and CDR2 SAAADI.

The chain carries TRBV6-1 and TRBJ1-2, with TRBD1 as a possible D gene (6 bases). Trimming removed 6 bases at V and 4 bases at J, with 9 bases between. Germline assignment: CDR1 MNHNS and CDR2 SASEGT. The CDR3 runs to 12 residues. The CDR3 coding sequence is TGTGCCAGCAGCGGGGGCAGCTATGGCTACACCTTC. It translates to CASSGGSYGYTF.

The chain links TRBV27 to TRBJ1-5; D is undetermined. The ends were cut back, 0 bases at V and 5 bases at J, with 8 bases in the middle. The CDR3 spans 14 residues. Germline V gene lookup returns CDR1 MNHEY and CDR2 SMNVEV (reference sequence). CDR3 residues: CASSLSGRDQPQHF. The CDR3 DNA sequence: TGTGCCAGCAGTTTATCAGGGCGTGATCAGCCCCAGCATTTT.

This chain joins TRBV4-1 and TRBJ2-7; the match to TRBD1 covers 8 bases. CDR3 length equals 15 residues. CDR1 is MGHRA, CDR2 YSYEKL, per germline. V lost 1 base to trimming and J lost 1 base; unmatched junction nucleotides: 3. The CDR3 nucleotides are TGCGCCAGCAGCCAAGTAACAGGGGGATCCTACGAGCAGTACTTC. Its protein product is CASSQVTGGSYEQYF.

The V call is TRBV5-1, the J call TRBJ2-7; 9 positions agree with TRBD1. Germline CDR1 reads SGHRS; CDR2 reads YFSETQ. The CDR3 consists of 16 residues. The J segment lost 1 base and the V segment lost 2 bases, leaving 7 bases of the junction unmatched. The CDR3 reads CASSFGQGRRSYEQYF. The CDR3, as DNA: TGCGCCAGCAGCTTTGGACAGGGGCGGAGGTCCTACGAGCAGTACTTC.

This chain connects TRBV27 to TRBJ1-1; D unclear. CDR1 is MNHEY, CDR2 SMNVEV, per germline (reference sequence). Trimming cost V 6 bases and J 1 base, with 9 bases left between them. The CDR3 totals 13 residues. The CDR3 nucleotides read TGTGCCAGCAGATGGACGGCGAACACTGAAGCTTTCTTT. Amino acid sequence: CASRWTANTEAFF.

V and J are TRBV27 and TRBJ1-5; D unresolved. The CDR3 loop spans 14 amino acids. The V gene's germline CDR1 is MNHEY and CDR2 SMNVEV (reference sequence). V lost 2 bases, J lost 5 bases, and 10 bases lay in between. The CDR3 here is CASSLLAEDQPQHF. The CDR3 coding sequence is TGTGCCAGCAGTTTACTGGCAGAAGATCAGCCCCAGCATTTT.

The V and J genes are TRBV5-1 and TRBJ2-1; 8 bases align to TRBD2. V lost 0 bases, J lost 2 bases, and 1 base stayed unmatched. The CDR3 runs to 15 residues. Germline CDR1 SGHRS, CDR2 YFSETQ. The CDR3 is CASSLAGGAYNEQFF. CDR3 in DNA: TGCGCCAGCAGCTTGGCCGGGGGGGCCTACAATGAGCAGTTCTTC. Based on the CDR3 plus reference TRBV5-1 and TRBJ2-1, the full variable domain is KAGVTQTPRYLIKTRGQQVTLSCSPISGHRSVSWYQQTPGQGLQFLFEYFSETQRNKGNFPGRFSGRQFSNSRSEMNVSTLELGDSALYLCASSLAGGAYNEQFFGPGTRLTVL.

J is TRBJ2-1 and V is TRBV19; TRBD2 matches 8 bases. CDR3 length: 16 residues. V was clipped by 7 bases and J by 6 bases; unmatched bases: 14. Germline V gene lookup returns CDR1 LNHDA and CDR2 SQIVND (reference sequence). As DNA, the CDR3 is TGTGCCAGTACCCGAGCGGGGGATCCGCCTCGCAATGAGCAGTTCTTC. This sequence encodes CASTRAGDPPRNEQFF.

The chain combines TRBV29-1 with TRBJ1-4; 7 nucleotides line up with TRBD1. This CDR3 region has 14 residues. The V and J ends lost 3 bases and 12 bases, in that order; junction bases with no gene match: 13. Looked up from germline, CDR1 is SQVTM and CDR2 is ANQGSEA. CDR3 loop: CSVDQTGDAGELFF. CDR3 DNA sequence: TGCAGCGTTGACCAAACAGGGGACGCTGGAGAACTGTTTTTT.